The 14 T cell receptor beta chains presented below share a single source sample, sequenced in a study of response to subunit inactivated influenza vaccine. TCRdb called the RT-PCR reads again in MiXCR, with one record for every CDR3 protein. The sample lists around 150,000 distinct CDR3 sequences; 11% were seen once. Material: non-naive T cells sorted from PBMCs, obtained around seven weeks after vaccination. The receptors here all came from a man aged 45 to 65 who received an inactivated influenza vaccine.

This rearrangement joins TRBV10-3 to TRBJ1-5; 10 bases agree with TRBD1. V dropped 3 bases and J dropped 0; count of bases not matched to a gene: 5. From germline, CDR1 is ENHRY and CDR2 SYGVKD. The length of the CDR3 is 17 residues. CDR3 region: CAISDSGTGDSNQPQHF. The CDR3, as DNA: TGTGCCATCAGTGACTCCGGGACAGGGGATAGCAATCAGCCCCAGCATTTT.

This clonotype was seen repeatedly, ten times or more. The chain is built from TRBV29-1 and TRBJ2-7; 8 nucleotides align to TRBD2. J was trimmed by 5 bases and V by 5 bases; bases with no gene match: 8. The CDR3 extends over 13 amino acids. Germline V gene data show CDR1 as SQVTM and CDR2 as ANQGSEA. The DNA of the CDR3 is TGCAGCGTTAGAACTAGCGGAACAAACGAGCAGTACTTC. It encodes CSVRTSGTNEQYF.

This clonotype was observed at least ten times. This chain uses TRBV3-1 with TRBJ1-6; D gene unclear. CDR1 is LGHDT, CDR2 YNNKEL, per germline (reference sequence). V was trimmed by 4 bases and J by 10 bases, leaving 8 bases between them. The CDR3 consists of 12 residues. CDR3 sequence reads: CASSLSWSPLHF. In DNA, the CDR3 is TGTGCCAGCAGCCTGAGTTGGTCACCCCTCCACTTT. The full variable domain, completed using reference TRBV3-1 and TRBJ1-6, is DTAVSQTPKYLVTQMGNDKSIKCEQNLGHDTMYWYKQDSKKFLKIMFSYNNKELIINETVPNRFSPKSPDKAHLNLHINSLELGDSAVYFCASSLSWSPLHFGNGTRLTVT.

A note on this clonotype: The junction departs from the called germline gene at one end, perhaps through a read error. The chain recombines TRBV12-3 or TRBV12-4 with TRBJ2-7; 7 positions agree with TRBD2. CDR3 length equals 15 residues. The CDR3 sequence is CAGSPPDGGKYEQYF. Written as DNA, the CDR3 is TGTGCCGGCAGCCCACCGGACGGGGGGAAGTACGAGCAGTACTTC.

A few counts support this clonotype. V and J are TRBV6-2 or TRBV6-3 and TRBJ1-1; a possible D gene is TRBD1 (6 bases). Germline V gives CDR1 MNHEY, CDR2 SVGEGT. V was clipped by 11 bases and J by 0 bases, with 13 bases between them. The length of the CDR3 is 13 residues. CDR3 region: CAGQQGLNTEAFF. The CDR3 DNA is TGTGCCGGGCAACAGGGACTGAACACTGAAGCTTTCTTT.

This clonotype was seen more than once but under ten times. The chain couples TRBV20-1 to TRBJ2-2, with D possibly TRBD2 on 5 matching bases. Deletions cut 0 bases from V and 5 bases from J, with 10 bases between. This CDR3 comprises 14 residues. The germline V gene encodes CDR1 DFQATT and CDR2 SNEGSKA (reference sequence). This chain's CDR3 is CSARDLGRTGELFF. The CDR3 DNA reads TGCAGTGCTAGAGATTTGGGGAGAACCGGGGAGCTGTTTTTT.

This clonotype was found a few times. The chain combines TRBV20-1 with TRBJ2-3; 7 bases map to TRBD2. The CDR3 is 14 residues long. From germline, CDR1 is DFQATT and CDR2 SNEGSKA (reference sequence). After removal of 7 bases from V and 2 bases from J, the junction contained 9 bases not matched to a gene. In DNA, the CDR3 is TGCAGTGTCCGGGACTACGACAACACAGATACGCAGTATTTT. Residues: CSVRDYDNTDTQYF.

In DNA form, the CDR3 reads TGTGCCAGTAGTATATCGAGGGGAAACATTCAGTACTTC. Its protein product is CASSISRGNIQYF. The chain is built from TRBV19 and TRBJ2-4; the D gene could be TRBD1 or TRBD2 (5 bases each). Germline CDR1 and CDR2: LNHDA and SQIVND (reference sequence). CDR3 length: 13 amino acids. The germline V and J ends were trimmed by 2 bases and 6 bases, with 8 bases remaining between them. The full variable domain, in which reference TRBV19 and TRBJ2-4 provide the parts outside the CDR3, is DGGITQSPKYLFRKEGQNVTLSCEQNLNHDAMYWYRQDPGQGLRLIYYSQIVNDFQKGDIAEGYSVSREKKESFPLTVTSAQKNPTAFYLCASSISRGNIQYFGAGTRLSVL.

The chain combines TRBV4-2 with TRBJ1-4; D is perhaps TRBD1 (5 bases). V lost 1 base to trimming and J lost 0 bases, with 9 bases between them. The CDR3 sequence is 16 residues long. Germline loops: CDR1 LGHNA, CDR2 YNFKEQ. CDR3: CASSQGQIATNEKLFF. In DNA form, the CDR3 reads TGTGCCAGCAGCCAAGGACAGATAGCAACTAATGAAAAACTGTTTTTT.

This clonotype was found many times. The J gene is TRBJ1-5, the V gene TRBV28; D not resolved. The CDR3 contains 19 residues. The V end was cut by 7 bases, the J end by 6 bases, with 31 bases between. From germline, CDR1 is MDHEN and CDR2 SYDVKM. The CDR3 bases are TGTGCCAGCACCTCCGGAAGGGCGGATTGGGGTTTGCGAACTCAGCCCCAGCATTTT. Amino acid sequence: CASTSGRADWGLRTQPQHF.

In this sample, this clonotype turned up many times. The V call is TRBV7-2, the J call TRBJ2-1; 8 bases fit TRBD1. The trim removed 4 bases at V and 12 bases at J, leaving 2 bases unmatched. Germline lookup yields CDR1 SGHTA and CDR2 FQGNSA. The length of the CDR3 is 11 residues. Here the CDR3 DNA reads TGTGCCAGCAGCTCAACAGGGGGGCAGTTCTTC. It codes for CASSSTGGQFF.

The rearrangement uses TRBV28 and TRBJ2-2; TRBD2 agrees at 11 bases. There are 16 residues in the CDR3. Germline V gene sequence: CDR1 MDHEN, CDR2 SYDVKM. The ends lost 4 bases at V and 3 bases at J; junction bases unmatched: 4. CDR3: CASSYGTSGYTGELFF. CDR3 in DNA: TGTGCCAGCAGTTACGGGACTAGCGGTTACACCGGGGAGCTGTTTTTT. Supplemented by reference TRBV28 and TRBJ2-2, the full variable domain reads DVKVTQSSRYLVKRTGEKVFLECVQDMDHENMFWYRQDPGLGLRLIYFSYDVKMKEKGDIPEGYSVSREKKERFSLILESASTNQTSMYLCASSYGTSGYTGELFFGEGSRLTVL.

This chain joins TRBV6-1 and TRBJ2-7; possibly TRBD1 for D (6 bases). V lost 3 bases, J lost 6 bases, and 15 bases lay in between. Germline V CDR1 and CDR2: MNHNS, SASEGT. This CDR3 is built from 14 residues. The CDR3 here is CASSDRQAPGEQYF. In DNA form, the CDR3 reads TGTGCCAGCAGTGACCGACAGGCGCCGGGCGAGCAGTACTTC.

This clonotype was seen a handful of times. The V call is TRBV5-4, the J call TRBJ2-5; TRBD2 aligns across 7 bases. CDR3 length: 13 amino acids. The germline V gene has CDR1 SGHNT and CDR2 YYREEE (reference sequence). With V trimmed by 4 bases and J by 2 bases, 2 bases remained unmatched. The CDR3 protein is CASSQGLQETQYF. CDR3 DNA: TGTGCCAGCAGCCAGGGACTACAAGAGACCCAGTACTTC.